This T cell receptor (beta chain) was recorded in a study of graft-versus-host responses after intestinal transplantation. In the study overall: Transplants given to recipients were multivisceral, liver-intestinal, or isolated intestinal. Anti-thymocyte globulin induction preceded two to four years of tacrolimus and steroid maintenance in all recipients. Study-wide findings and caveats: In recipient marrow, GvH clones were found, and some appeared first in ileum or blood. With peak circulating GvH clone levels came an association with early post-transplant HvG declines.

The protocol was immunoSEQ multiplex PCR, while the TCRdb copy is restricted to in-frame clones and leaves out a portion. The sample has almost 15,000 clones, roughly 68% seen once. A note on this clone: Its antigen is currently unknown.

Graft tissue processing released intraepithelial and lamina propria lymphocytes. Germline V lookup: CDR1 MGHRA, CDR2 YSYEKL. CDR3 length: 16 residues. Trimming removed 4 bases from V and 0 bases from J, with 13 bases in between. The chain couples TRBV4-1 to TRBJ1-5; TRBD1 might be the D (6 bases). Material: ileum tissue, obtained about 680 days after intestinal transplantation. This receptor was obtained from a human patient who received an intestinal transplant, so some T cells may come from the graft donor. For the CDR3, the DNA is TGCGCCAGCAGCCTCCGGACAGCAATTAGCAATCAGCCCCAGCATTTT. As protein: CASSLRTAISNQPQHF.